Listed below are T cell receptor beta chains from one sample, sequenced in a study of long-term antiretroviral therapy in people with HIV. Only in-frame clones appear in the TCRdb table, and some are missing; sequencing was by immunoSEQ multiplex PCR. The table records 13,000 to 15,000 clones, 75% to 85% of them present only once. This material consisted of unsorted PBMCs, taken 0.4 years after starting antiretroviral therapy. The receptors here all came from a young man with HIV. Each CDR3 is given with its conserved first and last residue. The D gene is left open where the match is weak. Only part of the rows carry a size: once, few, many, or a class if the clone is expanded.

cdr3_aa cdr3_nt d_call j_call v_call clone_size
CASSLWGNYGYTF TGTGCCAGCAGCTTGTGGGGGAACTATGGCTACACCTTC NA TRBJ1-2 TRBV5-6 NA
CASSPGHSSGNTIYF TGTGCCAGCAGCCCGGGACATAGCTCAGGAAACACCATATATTTT NA TRBJ1-3 TRBV14 few
CASSLTGSGNTIYF TGCGCCAGCAGCTTGACAGGCTCTGGAAACACCATATATTTT NA TRBJ1-3 TRBV5-1 NA
CASSHKWKAETQYF TGTGCCAGCAGCCACAAATGGAAGGCAGAGACCCAGTACTTC NA TRBJ2-5 TRBV9 NA
CASKPGQGKSGANVLTF TGTGCCAGCAAACCGGGACAGGGGAAAAGCGGGGCCAACGTCCTGACTTTC TRBD1 TRBJ2-6 TRBV5-8 NA
CASSFGQPPNEQYF TGTGCCAGCAGTTTCGGGCAGCCCCCTAACGAGCAGTACTTC NA TRBJ2-7 TRBV27 NA
CAWSGLGWTDTQYF TGTGCCTGGAGCGGGCTTGGTTGGACAGATACGCAGTATTTT NA TRBJ2-3 TRBV30 NA
CASSYLEGAQFF TGTGCCAGCAGTTACTTGGAGGGGGCCCAGTTCTTC NA TRBJ2-1 TRBV6-5 NA
CASSLGGRRTDTQYF TGTGCCAGCAGCTTGGGCGGGAGAAGAACAGATACGCAGTATTTT TRBD2 TRBJ2-3 TRBV7-9 NA
CASSLGLGAGGPQETQYF TGCGCCAGCAGCTTGGGGCTCGGAGCGGGGGGACCTCAGGAGACCCAGTACTTC TRBD2 TRBJ2-5 TRBV5-1 NA
CASSDRAENTDTQYF TGTGCCAGCAGTGATCGAGCGGAAAACACAGATACGCAGTATTTT NA TRBJ2-3 TRBV6-1 NA
CASSPPWTGVNTEAFF TGTGCCAGCTCACCACCATGGACAGGGGTGAACACTGAAGCTTTCTTT TRBD1 TRBJ1-1 TRBV18 NA
CASSPRHQRNYEQYF TGTGCCAGCAGCCCCCGTCATCAGCGGAACTACGAGCAGTACTTC NA TRBJ2-7 TRBV21-1 NA
CATSTRGGMETQYF TGTGCCACCAGCACTCGGGGGGGAATGGAGACCCAGTACTTC TRBD2 TRBJ2-5 TRBV15 NA
CTSRVRTYQHF TGCACCAGTCGGGTTCGGACGTATCAGCATTTT NA TRBJ1-5 TRBV4-3 once
CASSAGLANQETQYF TGTGCCAGCAGCGCCGGACTAGCGAATCAAGAGACCCAGTACTTC TRBD2 TRBJ2-5 TRBV9 NA
CASSSGLAGGTDTQYF TGTGCCAGCAGCTCAGGACTAGCGGGAGGTACCGATACGCAGTATTTT TRBD2 TRBJ2-3 TRBV28 NA
CASSESSGPNEKLFF TGCGCCAGCAGTGAGTCGTCAGGTCCAAATGAAAAACTGTTTTTT NA TRBJ1-4 TRBV10-1 NA
CASSLNQQGVDTQYF TGCGCCAGCAGCTTGAATCAACAGGGGGTAGATACGCAGTATTTT TRBD1 TRBJ2-3 TRBV5-1 NA
CAWGGGGQLARDTQYF TGTGCCTGGGGAGGAGGGGGGCAACTAGCCAGAGATACGCAGTATTTT NA TRBJ2-3 TRBV30 NA
CASSRGQGARVVTEAFF TGTGCCAGCAGCCGGGGACAGGGGGCGCGGGTAGTCACTGAAGCTTTCTTT TRBD1 TRBJ1-1 TRBV5-4 NA
CASGSGTKGNTIYF TGTGCTAGTGGTTCCGGGACAAAAGGAAACACCATATATTTT NA TRBJ1-3 TRBV12-5 NA
CAWSERQGGPGNTIYF TGTGCCTGGAGTGAGCGACAGGGCGGGCCTGGAAACACCATATATTTT TRBD1 TRBJ1-3 TRBV30 once
CSVRTGGSGNTIYF TGCAGCGTTCGGACAGGGGGCTCTGGAAACACCATATATTTT TRBD1 TRBJ1-3 TRBV29-1 once
CASSPQSSLSTDTQYF TGTGCCAGCAGCCCACAATCCTCACTTAGCACAGATACGCAGTATTTT NA TRBJ2-3 TRBV7-2 NA
CASSPRQIVETQYF TGTGCCAGCAGTCCTAGGCAGATAGTGGAGACCCAGTACTTC NA TRBJ2-5 TRBV27 NA
CASSLRGRARETQYF TGTGCCAGCAGCTTACGGGGGAGAGCGCGGGAGACCCAGTACTTC NA TRBJ2-5 TRBV5-4 NA
CASSLEAGRGYGYTF TGTGCCAGCAGCTTAGAGGCAGGCAGGGGATATGGCTACACCTTC NA TRBJ1-2 TRBV7-9 NA
CASSITGGASHEQYF TGTGCCAGTAGTATCACAGGGGGCGCGTCCCACGAGCAGTACTTC TRBD1 TRBJ2-7 TRBV19 once
CASSLVGQMNTEAFF TGTGCCAGCAGCTTAGTCGGGCAGATGAACACTGAAGCTTTCTTT NA TRBJ1-1 TRBV7-2 once
CASSKGSLPGAEAFF TGTGCCAGCAGCAAAGGGTCACTACCGGGGGCTGAAGCTTTCTTT NA TRBJ1-1 TRBV21-1 NA
CASSHPTSRGNEQFF TGTGCCAGCAGCCACCCGACTAGCCGGGGCAATGAGCAGTTCTTC TRBD2 TRBJ2-1 TRBV7-9 NA
CASSEARLVGEQFF TGTGCCAGCAGTGAAGCTAGGTTGGTAGGTGAGCAGTTCTTC NA TRBJ2-1 TRBV6-1 NA
CASNYGRKNTGELFF TGTGCCAGCAACTATGGGCGGAAGAACACCGGGGAGCTGTTTTTT NA TRBJ2-2 TRBV21-1 NA
CASSHGGPSGNTIYF TGTGCCAGCAGCCACGGAGGTCCCTCTGGAAACACCATATATTTT NA TRBJ1-3 TRBV6-5 NA
CATRNNEQFF TGTGCCACTCGAAACAATGAGCAGTTCTTC NA TRBJ2-1 TRBV10-3 NA
CASSLVSSVGAGELFF TGCGCCAGCAGCTTGGTTTCATCAGTCGGAGCCGGGGAGCTGTTTTTT NA TRBJ2-2 TRBV5-1 NA
CAISDGGTEAFF TGTGCCATCAGTGATGGAGGGACTGAAGCTTTCTTT NA TRBJ1-1 TRBV10-3 few
CASGLAGPYEQYF TGTGCCAGCGGACTAGCGGGACCCTACGAGCAGTACTTC TRBD2 TRBJ2-7 TRBV19 NA
CASSLLRVGYNEQFF TGTGCCAGCAGTTTGCTGAGGGTCGGATACAATGAGCAGTTCTTC NA TRBJ2-1 TRBV27 NA
CASSFNGYMNTEAFF TGTGCCAGCAGTTTTAACGGGTACATGAACACTGAAGCTTTCTTT NA TRBJ1-1 TRBV14 NA
CASSSPGLARDNEQFF TGTGCCAGCAGTTCCCCGGGACTAGCCCGGGACAATGAGCAGTTCTTC TRBD2 TRBJ2-1 TRBV28 NA
CASSTTGNTEAFF TGTGCCAGTAGTACAACAGGGAACACTGAAGCTTTCTTT NA TRBJ1-1 TRBV19 NA
CASSERYNEQFF TGTGCCAGCAGCGAGAGGTACAATGAGCAGTTCTTC NA TRBJ2-1 TRBV9 NA
CASSLRASGGAYNEQFF TGTGCCAGCAGCTTAAGGGCTAGCGGGGGGGCTTACAATGAGCAGTTCTTC TRBD2 TRBJ2-1 TRBV11-3 once
CSVDRQGYNYGYTF TGCAGCGTTGATAGACAGGGCTATAACTATGGCTACACCTTC TRBD1 TRBJ1-2 TRBV29-1 once
CASSPTGINQPQHF TGCGCCAGCAGCCCCACAGGAATCAATCAGCCCCAGCATTTT NA TRBJ1-5 TRBV4-1 few
CASSKQVSYEQYF TGTGCCAGCAGTAAACAGGTCTCCTACGAGCAGTACTTC NA TRBJ2-7 TRBV27 NA
CATSRGGAGVYNEQFF TGTGCCACCAGCAGGGGAGGGGCGGGGGTCTACAATGAGCAGTTCTTC TRBD2 TRBJ2-1 TRBV15 NA
CASSFLTAEYGYTF TGTGCCAGCAGCTTTTTGACAGCAGAATATGGCTACACCTTC NA TRBJ1-2 TRBV7-9 NA
CASSPTGLNTEAFF TGCGCCAGCAGTCCGACAGGGCTGAACACTGAAGCTTTCTTT TRBD1 TRBJ1-1 TRBV5-1 NA